This TCR beta chain is drawn from a study of Tregs in tolerant kidney transplant recipients. Study as a whole: Recipients received nonmyeloablative bone marrow transplants from related graft donors, with transient mixed chimerism.

A remark on this clone: What it binds is not known.

The CDR3 is 15 residues long. J lost 8 bases, V lost 3 bases, and 7 bases had no gene match. Germline V gene lookup returns CDR1 KGHSH and CDR2 LQKENI. Whole-study results and caveats: Nucleotide sequences could not be compared across some patients' samples due to primer changes. Donor-specific Treg expansion exceeded global Treg expansion in tolerant patients, suggesting antigen drive. The small number of patients limits these findings pending further validation.

Measured with immunoSEQ multiplex PCR; TCRdb has only the in-frame clones, and not every one. This table holds more than 75,000 clones, roughly 93% found once. The TCR originated in a human donor who received a combined kidney and bone marrow transplant. The sample in question was CD4+ T cells from blood, obtained before the transplant. The rearrangement links TRBV18 to TRBJ1-2, with 12 bases fitting TRBD1. The CDR3 is CASSPTGTGGWGYTF. Written as DNA, the CDR3 is TGTGCCAGCTCACCCACCGGGACAGGGGGCTGGGGCTACACCTTC.